Sequencing of this T cell receptor beta chain was carried out in a study of T cell repertoires in cytomegalovirus infection. Study summary: CMV infection together with matching HLA type was indicated by public TCR beta signatures.

TCRdb passed the reads through MiXCR, listing each CDR3 protein once. The data contain some 100,000 distinct CDR3 sequences, around 31% of them singletons. In its sample, this clonotype ranks as medium-sized. Antigen: not known. This CDR3 has 15 amino acids. The germline V gene encodes CDR1 LNHDA and CDR2 SQIVND (reference sequence). V was trimmed by 6 bases and J by 2 bases, leaving 14 bases between them. The specimen was CD8+ T cells from cultured PBMCs, collected from culture after CMV antigen stimulation. The clonotype was recovered from a human donor in good health (CMV status not recorded). Some clones in this sample may be carry-over from other donors' samples. This sequence joins TRBV19 and TRBJ1-5; D unresolved. The CDR3 bases are TGTGCCAGTAGCCTACTCCCAGGAGGCAATCAGCCCCAGCATTTT. This sequence encodes CASSLLPGGNQPQHF.